A selection of T cell receptor beta chains follows, all from one sample in a study of T cell responses to AZD1222 COVID-19 vaccine. Libraries were prepared by immunoSEQ multiplex PCR; TCRdb keeps only in-frame clonotypes and omits some of them. The data hold approximately 140,000 clones, with 70% to 90% observed a single time. This specimen consisted of peripheral blood, obtained on day 0 of AZD1222 vaccination. These receptors all come from an adult in good health. Each CDR3 is given with its conserved first and last residue. D genes are given only for firm matches. Size is stated for part of the rows, as once, few or many counts, or as a class when the clone is expanded.

clone_size j_call d_call v_call cdr3_aa cdr3_nt
. TRBJ2-5 TRBD2 TRBV7-8 CASSSNIQTGSGGKETQYF TGTGCCAGCAGCTCCAATATACAAACAGGGTCGGGAGGGAAAGAGACCCAGTACTTC
. TRBJ2-7 TRBD2 TRBV13 CASSQLGGGIIYEQYF TGTGCCAGCAGCCAACTAGGCGGGGGGATAATCTACGAGCAGTACTTC
. TRBJ1-5 . TRBV6-5 CASSPDTHQPQHF TGTGCCAGCAGTCCTGACACCCATCAGCCCCAGCATTTT
. TRBJ2-2 . TRBV18 CASSPSQGLNTGELFF TGTGCCAGCTCACCCTCCCAGGGGCTGAACACCGGGGAGCTGTTTTTT
. TRBJ1-5 . TRBV4-2 CASSQVGQYLQPQHF TGTGCCAGCAGCCAAGTCGGACAGTATCTTCAGCCCCAGCATTTT
. TRBJ2-6 . TRBV4-1 CASATRNREFSGANVLTF TGCGCCAGCGCGACTCGTAATCGCGAGTTCTCTGGGGCCAACGTCCTGACTTTC
. TRBJ2-1 TRBD1 TRBV5-1 CASSPGMGGTGSGNEQFF TGCGCCAGCAGCCCGGGCATGGGTGGGACAGGGTCAGGAAATGAGCAGTTCTTC
. TRBJ1-3 . TRBV4-2 CASSQEGRVAGNTIYF TGTGCCAGCAGCCAAGAGGGTAGGGTAGCTGGAAACACCATATATTTT
. TRBJ2-2 . TRBV12-3/TRBV12-4 CASTIGGTGELFF TGTGCCAGCACTATTGGGGGCACCGGGGAGCTGTTTTTT
once TRBJ2-3 . TRBV19 CASSPLRERTDTQYF TGTGCCAGTAGTCCTCTTCGGGAGAGGACAGATACGCAGTATTTT
. TRBJ2-1 TRBD2 TRBV6-1 CASSETSGSINEQFF TGTGCCAGCAGTGAGACTAGCGGGAGTATAAATGAGCAGTTCTTC
once TRBJ1-3 . TRBV5-1 CASSARGLVSGNTIYF TGCGCCAGCAGCGCTCGGGGCCTCGTCTCTGGAAACACCATATATTTT
. TRBJ2-3 TRBD2 TRBV6-5 CASSYAGTKGTDTQYF TGTGCCAGCAGTTACGCCGGGACTAAGGGAACAGATACGCAGTATTTT
once TRBJ1-4 . TRBV18 CASSPLEREKLFF TGTGCCAGCTCACCATTAGAGAGGGAAAAACTGTTTTTT
. TRBJ2-1 . TRBV5-1 CASITHQRGEQFF TGCGCCAGCATCACCCACCAGAGGGGTGAGCAGTTCTTC
once TRBJ2-1 TRBD2 TRBV7-9 CASSSRLAGDEQFF TGTGCCAGCAGTTCTAGACTAGCGGGGGATGAGCAGTTCTTC
. TRBJ2-7 . TRBV6-5 CATLNEGYEQYF TGTGCCACGCTGAACGAGGGCTACGAGCAGTACTTC
. TRBJ1-2 . TRBV12-3/TRBV12-4 CASSFSGPYGYTF TGTGCCAGCAGTTTTTCAGGGCCCTATGGCTACACCTTC
few TRBJ1-1 TRBD1 TRBV19 CASSLTGPSEAFF TGTGCCAGTAGTTTGACAGGGCCAAGTGAAGCTTTCTTT
. TRBJ1-4 . TRBV6-1 CASSDRGATNEKLFF TGTGCCAGCAGTGACAGGGGTGCAACTAATGAAAAACTGTTTTTT
. TRBJ2-7 TRBD2 TRBV18 CASSLQTSGRARNQYF TGTGCCAGCTCACTCCAGACTAGCGGGAGGGCTAGAAACCAGTACTTC
. TRBJ2-7 TRBD1 TRBV6-5 CASSSLDRAYEQYF TGTGCCAGCAGCTCCCTCGACAGGGCCTACGAGCAGTACTTC
. TRBJ1-1 TRBD1 TRBV5-5 CASSLRWTGNTEAFF TGTGCCAGCAGCTTGAGATGGACAGGGAACACTGAAGCTTTCTTT